A selection of T cell receptor beta chains follows, all from one sample in a study of PD-L1 blockade in urothelial cancer. The protocol was immunoSEQ multiplex PCR, while the TCRdb copy is restricted to in-frame clones and leaves out a portion. Seen here are more than 90,000 clones, roughly 83% observed once, and the top ten hold under 8.5%. This material consisted of PBMCs, taken around atezolizumab (anti-PD-L1) treatment. Receptors were obtained from a man between 65 and 85 years old with urothelial cancer. Each CDR3 is given with its conserved first and last residue. D genes are given only for firm matches. For some rows the clone size is stated as once, few or many, or as a class when expanded; others skip it.

D	V	J	size	CDR3	DNA
TRBD1	TRBV4-1	TRBJ2-7	-	CASSPGQAGYEQYF	TGCGCCAGCAGCCCGGGACAGGCGGGCTACGAGCAGTACTTC
-	TRBV21-1	TRBJ2-1	-	CASSNSIKVAGGMNEQFF	TGTGCCAGCAGCAACTCTATTAAAGTAGCGGGGGGGATGAATGAGCAGTTCTTC
-	TRBV29-1	TRBJ2-7	-	CSVGEHEQYF	TGCAGCGTTGGGGAGCACGAGCAGTACTTC
-	TRBV6-1	TRBJ1-5	-	CASSEREVSGNQPQHF	TGTGCCAGCAGTGAAAGGGAGGTCTCGGGCAATCAGCCCCAGCATTTT
TRBD2	TRBV7-3	TRBJ2-1	-	CASSLLAGNYNEQFF	TGTGCCAGCAGCTTACTAGCGGGGAACTACAATGAGCAGTTCTTC
TRBD2	TRBV9	TRBJ2-5	once	CASSVGTGTSSKETQYF	TGTGCCAGCAGCGTAGGGACCGGGACTAGCTCAAAAGAGACCCAGTACTTC
TRBD1	TRBV19	TRBJ1-5	few	CASSVITGGPNQPQHF	TGTGCCAGTAGTGTAATAACAGGGGGCCCCAATCAGCCCCAGCATTTT
-	TRBV28	TRBJ1-1	-	CASSTQGNTEAFF	TGTGCCAGCTCAACACAGGGGAACACTGAAGCTTTCTTT
-	TRBV5-1	TRBJ2-7	-	CASSGGDRTSYEQYF	TGCGCCAGCAGTGGAGGTGACAGGACCTCCTACGAGCAGTACTTC
-	TRBV11-3	TRBJ1-2	once	CASSRDMKGYTF	TGTGCCAGCAGCCGGGACATGAAAGGCTACACCTTC
TRBD1	TRBV7-9	TRBJ1-5	-	CASSLGGTGEHQPQHF	TGTGCCAGCAGCTTAGGTGGGACAGGGGAACATCAGCCCCAGCATTTT
-	TRBV2	TRBJ1-4	few	CASSGGDIGKLFF	TGTGCCAGCAGTGGGGGGGATATCGGGAAACTGTTTTTT
TRBD1	TRBV19	TRBJ1-5	once	CASNQGDNQPQHF	TGTGCCAGTAACCAGGGGGACAATCAGCCCCAGCATTTT
-	TRBV5-1	TRBJ2-3	-	CASSVASGRTDTQYF	TGCGCCAGCAGCGTGGCCAGCGGGCGCACAGATACGCAGTATTTT
-	TRBV19	TRBJ1-5	-	CASHPYRDSNQPQHF	TGTGCCAGCCACCCCTACAGGGATAGCAATCAGCCCCAGCATTTT
-	TRBV5-1	TRBJ2-5	-	CASSSDPQGTETQYF	TGCGCCAGCAGCTCGGACCCCCAGGGAACAGAGACCCAGTACTTC
-	TRBV19	TRBJ1-2	-	CASSIARSSLGYTF	TGTGCCAGTAGTATAGCCCGTTCAAGCTTGGGCTACACCTTC
-	TRBV29-1	TRBJ2-1	-	CSVATRNPYNEQFF	TGCAGCGTTGCCACACGAAACCCCTACAATGAGCAGTTCTTC
-	TRBV6-5	TRBJ2-5	-	CASSPGYPAETQYF	TGTGCCAGCAGTCCGGGTTACCCGGCAGAGACCCAGTACTTC
-	TRBV12-5	TRBJ1-4	-	CASGSSRGSNEKLFF	TGTGCTAGTGGTTCCTCCAGGGGTTCTAATGAAAAACTGTTTTTT
-	TRBV14	TRBJ2-1	many	CASSQTGSFNEQFF	TGTGCCAGCAGCCAGACGGGTAGCTTCAATGAGCAGTTCTTC
-	TRBV5-5	TRBJ2-3	-	CASSFLGPRTDTQYF	TGTGCCAGCAGCTTTCTGGGGCCTCGCACAGATACGCAGTATTTT
-	TRBV18	TRBJ2-5	-	CASSPPASRGETQYF	TGTGCCAGCTCACCACCTGCCTCCAGAGGGGAGACCCAGTACTTC
TRBD2	TRBV6-6	TRBJ2-3	-	CASSYPLAGDTDTQYF	TGTGCCAGCAGTTACCCACTAGCGGGGGACACAGATACGCAGTATTTT
TRBD1	TRBV9	TRBJ1-4	once	CASSSEGQTYEKLFF	TGTGCCAGCAGCTCAGAGGGACAGACCTATGAAAAACTGTTTTTT
-	TRBV7-9	TRBJ1-1	-	CASSLEANTEAFF	TGTGCCAGCAGCTTAGAAGCGAACACTGAAGCTTTCTTT
TRBD1	TRBV19	TRBJ1-4	-	CASSIDLTGGNEKLFF	TGTGCCAGTAGTATAGATCTTACAGGGGGTAATGAAAAACTGTTTTTT
-	TRBV5-6	TRBJ1-1	-	CASSLLDRLNTEAFF	TGTGCCAGCAGCTTGTTGGACAGACTGAACACTGAAGCTTTCTTT
-	TRBV19	TRBJ1-4	-	CASSIGDPGDEKLFF	TGTGCCAGTAGTATAGGAGACCCCGGGGATGAAAAACTGTTTTTT
TRBD2	TRBV4-3	TRBJ2-3	-	CASSQEIGLAGGMTDTQYF	TGCGCCAGCAGCCAAGAAATAGGACTAGCGGGAGGGATGACAGATACGCAGTATTTT
-	TRBV15	TRBJ1-2	-	CATSRDRASTNYGYTF	TGTGCCACCAGCAGAGATCGCGCAAGCACTAACTATGGCTACACCTTC
-	TRBV19	TRBJ2-7	-	CASSSTAGSYEQYF	TGTGCCAGTAGTAGTACAGCGGGCTCCTACGAGCAGTACTTC